The 8 T cell receptor beta chains below all came from one sample that was sequenced in a study of Graves' ophthalmopathy and Graves' hyperthyroidism. RNA transcripts served as template for amplifying TCR beta CDR3 sequences. Second-round multiplex PCR came after first-round RT-PCR with HTBI primers. TCRdb reprocessed the multiplex PCR reads via MiXCR and lists one record per CDR3 protein. This sample carries about 230,000 distinct CDR3 sequences, roughly 50% of them seen once, and the ten largest clones take about 45%. Sequencing input: peripheral blood. Receptors originate from an adult man with Graves' ophthalmopathy.

This chain uses TRBV2 with TRBJ2-5; no clear D gene. Germline V gene data show CDR1 as SNHLY and CDR2 as FYNNEI. CDR3 length: 11 amino acids. Deletions cut 9 bases from V and 0 bases from J, with 5 bases between. CDR3 loop: CASEDQETQYF. CDR3 bases: TGTGCCAGTGAGGACCAAGAGACCCAGTACTTC.

This clonotype was seen a few times. The V and J genes are TRBV10-2 and TRBJ2-2, with TRBD2 matching over 7 bases. This CDR3 region has 16 residues. V trimming: 1 base; J trimming: 0 bases; junction bases outside the gene matches: 2. Per germline, CDR1 WSHSY and CDR2 SAAADI. The CDR3 spells CASSELAGTNTGELFF. The CDR3 DNA follows: TGCGCCAGCAGTGAGTTAGCGGGCACGAACACCGGGGAGCTGTTTTTT.

Concerning this clonotype: At one end, the junction sequence differs from germline, possibly due to a read error. V and J are TRBV10-3 and TRBJ1-5; unclear D gene. The germline CDR1 and CDR2 sequences are ENHRY and SYGVKD. The CDR3 sequence is 13 residues long. CDR3 sequence: CASSYHLPDKRHF. As DNA, the CDR3 is TGTGCCAGCAGTTACCACCTCCCTGACAAGAGGCATTTT.

The gene calls are TRBV6-5 and TRBJ2-2, with D possibly matching TRBD2 (7 bases). The V gene lost 6 bases and the J gene lost 4 bases, with 15 bases spanning the gap. The V gene's germline CDR1 is MNHEY and CDR2 SVGAGI. The CDR3 loop spans 15 amino acids. CDR3 residues: CASSVAGASTGELFF. As DNA, the CDR3 is TGTGCCAGCAGCGTCGCGGGGGCTAGCACCGGGGAGCTGTTTTTT.

This chain connects TRBV7-8 to TRBJ1-1; no definite D call. This CDR3 has 17 residues. Germline CDR1 and CDR2: SGHVS and FQNEAQ. Trimming cost V 0 bases and J 1 base, with 15 bases left between them. The CDR3 protein is CASSLAGSALRNTEAFF. The CDR3, as DNA: TGTGCCAGCAGCTTAGCCGGGAGCGCCTTGCGGAACACTGAAGCTTTCTTT.

This clonotype was seen more than once but under ten times. The rearrangement joins TRBV7-8 to TRBJ2-2; D may be TRBD2 (6 bases). CDR1 and CDR2 from the germline V gene are SGHVS and FQNEAQ. This CDR3 contains 15 residues. V lost 4 bases, J lost 4 bases, and 13 bases lay in between. The chain's CDR3 is CASSSRGASTGELFF. The DNA for the CDR3 is TGTGCCAGCAGCTCGCGGGGCGCGTCCACCGGGGAGCTGTTTTTT.

This clonotype was recorded many times. This chain joins TRBV24-1 and TRBJ1-2; D is unresolved. The germline V and J ends were trimmed by 3 bases and 8 bases, with 15 bases remaining between them. The CDR3 consists of 14 residues. Germline-derived CDR1 and CDR2 are KGHDR and SFDVKD. The CDR3 bases are TGTGCCACCAGTGATCGACCGTGGGGTCAAGGCTACACCTTC. This codes for CATSDRPWGQGYTF.

The gene calls are TRBV15 and TRBJ1-5; maybe TRBD1 (6 bases). V lost 0 bases and J 6 bases, leaving 15 bases between the germline ends. This CDR3 contains 16 residues. The germline V gene encodes CDR1 LNHNV and CDR2 YYDKDF (reference sequence). The CDR3 bases are TGTGCCACCAGCAGAGATAGGGGGGCGGGGAGTCAGCCCCAGCATTTT. Encoded protein: CATSRDRGAGSQPQHF.